This TCR beta chain was sequenced during a study of naive and memory T cell subsets. In the case of this clonotype: Antigen specificity is unknown.

An equimolar mix of two oligonucleotides served as the beta constant-region primer for TRBC1 and TRBC2. The ligated cDNA underwent four PCR rounds using SP2 and nested alpha and beta constant-region primers. TCRdb reanalysed the UMI-ligation and nested PCR reads using MiXCR and keeps one entry per CDR3 protein. Here the sample spans just over 80,000 distinct CDR3 sequences, over 8.5% being singletons. Findings and caveats of the study: From naive to CM, EM and EMRA, diversity decreased and Gini increased. Possibly reflecting memory cells re-expressing CD45RA, a few larger clonotypes occurred in naive repertoires, especially CD8.

This sequence was found in a human donor in good health. Sequenced input: naive CD8+ T cells from blood.

The CDR3 loop reads CASTRDNQPQHF. DNA of the CDR3: TGTGCCAGCACGAGGGACAATCAGCCCCAGCATTTT. The J gene is TRBJ1-5, the V gene TRBV12-3 or TRBV12-4; D is ambiguous. Trimming took 7 bases from V and 3 from J, leaving 7 bases between them. The length of the CDR3 is 12 residues.